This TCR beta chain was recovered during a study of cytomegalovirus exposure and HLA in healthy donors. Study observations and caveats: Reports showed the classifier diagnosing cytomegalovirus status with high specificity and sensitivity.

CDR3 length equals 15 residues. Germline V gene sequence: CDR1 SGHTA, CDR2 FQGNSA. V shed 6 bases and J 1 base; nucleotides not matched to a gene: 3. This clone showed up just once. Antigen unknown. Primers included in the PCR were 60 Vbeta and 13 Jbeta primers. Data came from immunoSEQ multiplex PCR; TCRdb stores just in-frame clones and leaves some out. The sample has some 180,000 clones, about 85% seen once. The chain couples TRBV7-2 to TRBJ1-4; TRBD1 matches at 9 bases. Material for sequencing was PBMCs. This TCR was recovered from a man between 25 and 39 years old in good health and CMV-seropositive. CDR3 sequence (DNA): TGTGCCAGCAGTCGGGGACAGGGAACTAATGAAAAACTGTTTTTT. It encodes CASSRGQGTNEKLFF.